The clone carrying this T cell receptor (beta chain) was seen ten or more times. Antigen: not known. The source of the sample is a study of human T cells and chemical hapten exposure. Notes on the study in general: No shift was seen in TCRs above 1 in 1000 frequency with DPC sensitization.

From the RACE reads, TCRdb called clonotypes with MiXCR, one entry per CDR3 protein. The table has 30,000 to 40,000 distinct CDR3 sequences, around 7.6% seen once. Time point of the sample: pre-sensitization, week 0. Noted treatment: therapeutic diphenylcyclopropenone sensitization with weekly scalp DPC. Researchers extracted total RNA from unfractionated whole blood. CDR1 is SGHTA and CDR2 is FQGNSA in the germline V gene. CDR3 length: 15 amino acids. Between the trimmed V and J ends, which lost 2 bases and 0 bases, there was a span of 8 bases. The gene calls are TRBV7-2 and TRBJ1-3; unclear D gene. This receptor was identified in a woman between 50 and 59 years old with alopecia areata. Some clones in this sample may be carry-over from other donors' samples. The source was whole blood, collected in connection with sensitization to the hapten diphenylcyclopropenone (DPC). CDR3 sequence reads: CASSLQRSSGNTIYF. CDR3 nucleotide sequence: TGTGCCAGCAGCTTACAGAGGAGCTCTGGAAACACCATATATTTT.